This entry describes one T cell receptor (beta chain). This record comes from a study of blood T cell repertoires in COVID-19. With 0 bases removed from V and 2 bases from J, the gap between germline ends came to 8 bases. Germline CDR1 LNHNV, CDR2 YYDKDF (reference sequence). The CDR3 has 14 amino acids. Measured with immunoSEQ multiplex PCR; TCRdb has only the in-frame clones, and not every one. The table shows approximately 230,000 clones, with about 85% occurring only once. The rearrangement links TRBV15 to TRBJ2-7; D not resolved. Sequencing used peripheral blood. The TCR comes from a man aged 18 to 29 with active or convalescent COVID-19. CDR3 in DNA: TGTGCCACCAGCAGAGATTCCCTAGCCTACGAGCAGTACTTC. Translation gives CATSRDSLAYEQYF.